This record covers a single T cell receptor beta chain. The antigen remains undetermined. Germline and junction disagree at one end, which may indicate a read error. The authors drew roughly 9.8 milliliters of peripheral blood from each donor. This sample stems from a study of blood T cells in healthy people across ages. Study outcomes and limitations: Diversity estimated from one million T cells was considered an underestimate.

The CDR3 is 15 amino acids. Looked up from germline, CDR1 is SGHTA and CDR2 is FQGTGA. A J-beta primer mix and a sample-barcoded 5' primer were used in a second PCR of about 7 to 12 cycles. TCRdb ran MiXCR on the 5' RACE reads and lists one entry per CDR3 protein. The data show 850,000 to 1,000,000 distinct CDR3 sequences, roughly 51% seen once. The chain employs TRBV7-3 and TRBJ2-7; 8 bases are a match to TRBD1. With the DNA end fitting TRBJ2-5 better, the J assignment may be wrong. The sequence was collected from a woman aged 55-70 years in good health. Sequencing was done on a sample of blood. This CDR3 reads CASSPDRGVGETQYF. The CDR3 nucleotides read TGCGCCAGCAGCCCAGACAGGGGAGTGGGGGAGACCCAGTACTTC.